Reported below is one T cell receptor beta chain. Cohort allocation depended upon clinical history that participants reported. The source of the sample is a study of blood T cell repertoires in COVID-19. This CDR3 is built from 14 residues. The V gene lost 0 bases and the J gene lost 1 base, with 7 bases spanning the gap. The V gene's germline CDR1 is KGHSY and CDR2 FQNENV. The repertoire was sequenced with immunoSEQ multiplex PCR; TCRdb's copy has only in-frame clones and lacks some. Of 300,000 to 450,000 clones listed, more than 75% were seen once; the top ten hold approximately 1.2%. This TCR came from a woman aged 18-29 years who had recovered from COVID-19. Source material: PBMCs or T cells enriched from blood (not recorded which). The chain carries TRBV16 and TRBJ2-7, with D unresolved. In DNA, the CDR3 is TGTGCCAGCAGCCAATCTGTTCAGTCCTACGAGCAGTACTTC. Translating gives CASSQSVQSYEQYF.